This entry is about one T cell receptor (beta chain). The data were obtained in a study of blood T cell repertoires in COVID-19. The wider study: The United States, Italy and Spain were the sources of the acute and convalescent COVID-19 samples. PBMCs, B-cell-depleted T cells, or T cells were the source of the cDNA or gDNA that made up the material.

Per germline, CDR1 MNHNY and CDR2 SVGAGI (reference sequence). The CDR3 sequence is 13 residues long. V was cut by 7 bases and J by 3 bases, with 11 bases left in between. Original methodology: Estimation of nucleated cell counts relied on the amplification of reference gene primers. This table comes from immunoSEQ multiplex PCR, and its TCRdb copy is limited to in-frame clones, with some not included. V and J calls and clone size are as listed in that table; D and trimming were resolved from the DNA. Of around 270,000 clones in the sample, roughly 84% were seen once. This chain uses TRBV6-6 with TRBJ2-3; D perhaps matches TRBD2 (5 bases). The sequence derives from a man aged 55-75 years with acute or convalescent COVID-19. The sample was peripheral blood. CDR3 sequence: CASTTRGTDTQYF. CDR3 coding DNA: TGTGCCAGCACTACTCGGGGTACAGATACGCAGTATTTT.